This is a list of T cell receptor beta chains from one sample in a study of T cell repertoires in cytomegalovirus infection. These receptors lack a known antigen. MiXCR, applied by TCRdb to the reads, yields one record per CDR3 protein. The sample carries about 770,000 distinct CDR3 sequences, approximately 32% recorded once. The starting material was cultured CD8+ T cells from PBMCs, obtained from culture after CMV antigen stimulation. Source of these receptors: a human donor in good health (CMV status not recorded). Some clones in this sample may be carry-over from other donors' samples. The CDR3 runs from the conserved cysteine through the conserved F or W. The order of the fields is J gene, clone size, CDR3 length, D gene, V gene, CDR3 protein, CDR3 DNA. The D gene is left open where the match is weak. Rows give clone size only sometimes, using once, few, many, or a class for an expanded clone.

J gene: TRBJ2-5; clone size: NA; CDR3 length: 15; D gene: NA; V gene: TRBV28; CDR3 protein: CASSDLVISGETQYF; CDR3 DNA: TGTGCCAGCAGCGATCTGGTCATCAGCGGGGAGACCCAGTACTTC
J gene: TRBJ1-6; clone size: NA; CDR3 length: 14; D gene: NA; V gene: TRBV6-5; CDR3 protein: CASSYGTPGGTLHF; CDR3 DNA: TGTGCCAGCAGTTATGGGACACCGGGAGGGACCCTCCACTTT
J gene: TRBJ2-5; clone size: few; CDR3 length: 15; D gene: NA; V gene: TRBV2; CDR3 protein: CASSEAPTDQETQYF; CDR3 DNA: TGTGCCAGCAGTGAAGCTCCGACAGACCAAGAGACCCAGTACTTC
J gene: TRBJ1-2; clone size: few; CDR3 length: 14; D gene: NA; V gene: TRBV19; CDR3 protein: CASSLRDTNYGYTF; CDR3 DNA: TGTGCCAGTAGTCTCCGGGATACTAACTATGGCTACACCTTC
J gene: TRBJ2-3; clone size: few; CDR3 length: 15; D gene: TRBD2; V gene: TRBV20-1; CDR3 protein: CSAFTSGGPTDTQYF; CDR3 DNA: TGCAGTGCTTTTACTAGCGGTGGCCCGACAGATACGCAGTATTTT
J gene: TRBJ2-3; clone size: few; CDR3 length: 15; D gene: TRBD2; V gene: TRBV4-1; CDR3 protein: CASSHPGGSTDTQYF; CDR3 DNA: TGCGCCAGCAGCCATCCGGGGGGAAGCACAGATACGCAGTATTTT
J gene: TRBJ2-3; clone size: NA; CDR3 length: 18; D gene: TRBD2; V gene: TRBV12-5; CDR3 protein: CASGPGLAGGLLPYTQYF; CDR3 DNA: TGTGCTAGTGGTCCCGGACTAGCGGGGGGACTACTCCCGTATACGCAGTATTTT
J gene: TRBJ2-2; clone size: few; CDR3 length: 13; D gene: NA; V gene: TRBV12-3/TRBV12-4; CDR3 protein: CASSLAGHGELFF; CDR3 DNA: TGTGCCAGCAGTTTAGCGGGACACGGGGAGCTGTTTTTT
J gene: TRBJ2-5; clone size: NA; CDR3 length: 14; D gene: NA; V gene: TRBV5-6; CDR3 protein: CASSLKGYKETQYF; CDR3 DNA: TGTGCCAGCAGCTTAAAAGGGTATAAAGAGACCCAGTACTTC
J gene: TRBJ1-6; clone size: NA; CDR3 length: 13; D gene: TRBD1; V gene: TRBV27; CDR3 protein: CARGGFRGSPLHF; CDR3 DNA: TGTGCCAGAGGGGGCTTTCGGGGCTCACCCCTCCACTTT
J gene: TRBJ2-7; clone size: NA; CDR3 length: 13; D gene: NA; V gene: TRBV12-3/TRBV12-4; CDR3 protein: CASSSESSYEQYF; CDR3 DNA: TGTGCCAGCAGTTCGGAGAGCTCCTACGAGCAGTACTTC
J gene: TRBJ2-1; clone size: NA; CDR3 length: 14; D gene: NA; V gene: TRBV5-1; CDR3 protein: CASSEQKEYNEQFF; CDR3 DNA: TGCGCCAGCAGCGAACAGAAAGAGTACAATGAGCAGTTCTTC
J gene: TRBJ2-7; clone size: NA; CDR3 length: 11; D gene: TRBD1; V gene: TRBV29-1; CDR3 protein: CSAQYRGQQYF; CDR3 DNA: TGCAGCGCCCAGTACAGGGGACAGCAGTACTTC
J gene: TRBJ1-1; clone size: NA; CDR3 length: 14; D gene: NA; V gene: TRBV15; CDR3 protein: CATSRDRASTEAFF; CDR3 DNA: TGTGCCACCAGCAGAGACAGGGCTTCCACTGAAGCTTTCTTT
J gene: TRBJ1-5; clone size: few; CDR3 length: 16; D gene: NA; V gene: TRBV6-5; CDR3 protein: CASSYPRQWGDQPQHF; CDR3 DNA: TGTGCCAGCAGTTACCCTAGACAGTGGGGGGATCAGCCCCAGCATTTT
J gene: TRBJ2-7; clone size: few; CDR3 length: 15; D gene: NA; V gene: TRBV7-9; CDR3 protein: CASSPPTRGPYEQYF; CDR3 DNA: TGTGCCAGCAGCCCCCCCACGCGGGGCCCCTACGAGCAGTACTTC
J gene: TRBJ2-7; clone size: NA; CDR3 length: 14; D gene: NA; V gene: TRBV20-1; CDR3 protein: CSAPSEGGMWEQYF; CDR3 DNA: TGCAGTGCTCCTAGTGAGGGGGGTATGTGGGAGCAGTACTTC
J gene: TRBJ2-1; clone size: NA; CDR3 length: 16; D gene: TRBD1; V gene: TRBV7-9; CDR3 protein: CASSAPGQKIYNEQFF; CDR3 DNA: TGTGCCAGCAGCGCTCCGGGACAGAAAATCTACAATGAGCAGTTCTTC
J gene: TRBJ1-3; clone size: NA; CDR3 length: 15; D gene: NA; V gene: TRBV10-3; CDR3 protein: CAISALGASGNTIYF; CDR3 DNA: TGTGCCATCAGTGCACTCGGAGCCTCTGGAAACACCATATATTTT
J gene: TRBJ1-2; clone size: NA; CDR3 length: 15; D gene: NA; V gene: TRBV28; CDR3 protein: CASIPYPGGMSGYTF; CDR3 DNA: TGTGCCAGCATCCCTTATCCGGGGGGCATGAGTGGCTACACCTTC
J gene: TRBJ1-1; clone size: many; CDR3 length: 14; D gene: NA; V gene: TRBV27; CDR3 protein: CASTLGGAGTEAFF; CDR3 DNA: TGTGCCAGCACCCTCGGGGGGGCGGGTACTGAAGCTTTCTTT
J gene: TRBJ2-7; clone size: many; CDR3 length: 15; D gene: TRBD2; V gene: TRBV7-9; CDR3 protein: CASSTTSGGAYEQYF; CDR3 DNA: TGTGCCAGCAGCACCACTAGCGGGGGGGCTTACGAGCAGTACTTC
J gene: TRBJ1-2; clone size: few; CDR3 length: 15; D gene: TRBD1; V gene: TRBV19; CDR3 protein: CASTAPGQVIYGYTF; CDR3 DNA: TGTGCCAGTACCGCACCGGGACAGGTCATCTATGGCTACACCTTC
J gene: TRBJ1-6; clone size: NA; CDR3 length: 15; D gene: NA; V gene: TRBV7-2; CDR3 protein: CASSLEVAGNSPLHF; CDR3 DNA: TGTGCCAGCAGCTTAGAGGTGGCAGGGAATTCACCCCTCCACTTT
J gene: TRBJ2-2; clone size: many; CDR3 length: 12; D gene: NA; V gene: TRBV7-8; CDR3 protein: CASTLDTGELFF; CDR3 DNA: TGTGCCAGCACCCTTGACACCGGGGAGCTGTTTTTT
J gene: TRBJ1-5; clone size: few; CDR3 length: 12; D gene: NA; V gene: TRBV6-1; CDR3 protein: CASSDWGRPQHF; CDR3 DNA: TGTGCCAGCAGTGATTGGGGGAGGCCCCAGCATTTT
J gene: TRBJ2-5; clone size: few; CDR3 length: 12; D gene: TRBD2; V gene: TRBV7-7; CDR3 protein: CASSGVSGTQYF; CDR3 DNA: TGTGCTAGCAGCGGGGTTAGCGGGACCCAGTACTTC
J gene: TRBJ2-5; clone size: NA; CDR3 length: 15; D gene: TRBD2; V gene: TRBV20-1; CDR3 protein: CSAHKTAGGLETQYF; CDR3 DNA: TGCAGTGCACATAAGACAGCGGGGGGTTTAGAGACCCAGTACTTC
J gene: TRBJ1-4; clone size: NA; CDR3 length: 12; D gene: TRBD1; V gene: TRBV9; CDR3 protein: CASSGQGAKLFF; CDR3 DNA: TGTGCCAGCAGCGGACAGGGGGCAAAACTGTTTTTT
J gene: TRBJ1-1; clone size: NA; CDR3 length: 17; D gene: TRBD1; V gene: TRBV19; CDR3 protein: CASSEPGQGRWNTEAFF; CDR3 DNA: TGTGCCAGTAGTGAACCGGGACAGGGAAGGTGGAACACTGAAGCTTTCTTT
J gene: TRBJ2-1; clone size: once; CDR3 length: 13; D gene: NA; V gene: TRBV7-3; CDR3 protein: CASSPASMSEQFF; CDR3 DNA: TGTGCCAGCAGCCCCGCTTCAATGTCGGAGCAGTTCTTC
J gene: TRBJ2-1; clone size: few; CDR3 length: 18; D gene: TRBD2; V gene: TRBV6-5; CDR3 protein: CASSLGAGTSGGYNEQFF; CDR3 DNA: TGTGCCAGCAGCCTTGGGGCCGGGACTAGCGGGGGATACAATGAGCAGTTCTTC
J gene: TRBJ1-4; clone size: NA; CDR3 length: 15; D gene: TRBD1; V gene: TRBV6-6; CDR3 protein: CASSYVWDSNEKLFF; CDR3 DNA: TGTGCCAGCAGTTACGTCTGGGACAGTAATGAAAAACTGTTTTTT
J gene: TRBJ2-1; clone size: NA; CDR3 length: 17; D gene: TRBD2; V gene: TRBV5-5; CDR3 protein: CASSIRLAGALYNEQFF; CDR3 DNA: TGTGCCAGCAGCATCCGACTAGCGGGGGCCCTTTACAATGAGCAGTTCTTC
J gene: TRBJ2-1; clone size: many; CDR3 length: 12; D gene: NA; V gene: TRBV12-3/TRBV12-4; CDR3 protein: CASSFGSNEQFF; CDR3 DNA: TGTGCCAGCAGTTTCGGTAGTAATGAGCAGTTCTTC
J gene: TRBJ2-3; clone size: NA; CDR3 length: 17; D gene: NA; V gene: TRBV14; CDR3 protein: CASSQGSDTPHTDTQYF; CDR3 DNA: TGTGCCAGCAGCCAAGGGTCAGACACCCCACACACAGATACGCAGTATTTT
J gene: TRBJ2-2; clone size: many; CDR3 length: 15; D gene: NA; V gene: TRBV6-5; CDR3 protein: CASSYYTEGAGELFF; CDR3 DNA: TGTGCCAGCAGTTACTACACAGAGGGCGCGGGGGAGCTGTTTTTT
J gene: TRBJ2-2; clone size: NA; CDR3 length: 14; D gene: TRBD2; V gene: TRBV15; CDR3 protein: CATRPGLGSGELFF; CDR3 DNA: TGTGCCACCAGACCGGGACTAGGGTCCGGGGAGCTGTTTTTT
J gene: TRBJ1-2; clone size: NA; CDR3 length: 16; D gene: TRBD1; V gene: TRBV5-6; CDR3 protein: CASGPGTGPLSYGYTF; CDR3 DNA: TGTGCCAGCGGTCCCGGGACAGGCCCTCTTTCCTATGGCTACACCTTC
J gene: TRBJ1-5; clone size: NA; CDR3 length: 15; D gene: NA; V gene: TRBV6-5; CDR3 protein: CASSYSRGARQPQHF; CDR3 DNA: TGTGCCAGCAGTTACTCGAGGGGGGCTAGACAGCCCCAGCATTTT